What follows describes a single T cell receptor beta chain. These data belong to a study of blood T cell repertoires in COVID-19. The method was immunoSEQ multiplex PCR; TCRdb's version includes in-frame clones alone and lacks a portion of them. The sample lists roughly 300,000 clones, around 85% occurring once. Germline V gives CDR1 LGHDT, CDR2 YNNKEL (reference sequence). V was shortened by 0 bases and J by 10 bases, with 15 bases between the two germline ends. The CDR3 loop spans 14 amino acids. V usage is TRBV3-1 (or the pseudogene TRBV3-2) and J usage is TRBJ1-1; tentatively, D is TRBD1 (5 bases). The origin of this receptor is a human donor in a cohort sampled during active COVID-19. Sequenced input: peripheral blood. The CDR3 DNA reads TGTGCCAGCAGCCAAGACAGGGAAAACCAAGTAGCTTTCTTT. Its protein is CASSQDRENQVAFF.